Included here is one T cell receptor (beta chain) sequence, with context. Its antigen is as yet unknown. The source of the sample is a study of T cell responses to AZD1222 COVID-19 vaccine. Study-wide findings and caveats: Only six people who got AZD1222 tested seropositive at baseline.

The CDR3 length is 15 residues. Between the trimmed V and J ends, which lost 1 base and 1 base, there was a span of 8 bases. The germline V gene has CDR1 KGHSH and CDR2 LQKENI. Produced via immunoSEQ multiplex PCR; TCRdb's table is partial and in-frame only. The sample yields about 190,000 clones, under 95% seen once. This chain connects TRBV18 to TRBJ1-5; D remains ambiguous. Sample: peripheral blood, taken on day 0 of AZD1222 vaccination. The TCR originated in an adult in good health. CDR3 residues: CASSPQGGSNQPQHF. The DNA of the CDR3 is TGTGCCAGCTCACCACAGGGTGGGAGCAATCAGCCCCAGCATTTT. Drawing the rest from reference TRBV18 and TRBJ1-5, the complete variable domain is NAGVMQNPRHLVRRRGQEARLRCSPMKGHSHVYWYRQLPEEGLKFMVYLQKENIIDESGMPKERFSAEFPKEGPSILRIQQVVRGDSAAYFCASSPQGGSNQPQHFGDGTRLSIL.